This T cell receptor beta chain is from a study of shared clonotypes between healthy human individuals. Study-level results: Only blood underwent sampling, and tissue repertoires likely differ. Relative to memory subsets, naive subsets generally showed larger estimated richness. Generation probabilities of non-shared clonotypes were lower (relative to those shared by all four donors). The naive CD4 repertoires of a few donors were compared, and approximately 4.5% of clonotypes were shared.

The data were produced by immunoSEQ multiplex PCR, yet TCRdb's version contains in-frame clones alone and is incomplete. This table holds 1.4 million or so clones, approximately 98.5% found once. Deletions cut 0 bases from V and 0 bases from J, with 19 bases between. Germline loops: CDR1 SGHRS, CDR2 YFSETQ. The CDR3 covers 19 residues. Comment on this clone: Its antigen remains unknown.

This sequence joins TRBV5-1 and TRBJ1-3; D is possibly TRBD1 (6 bases). Sample: naive CD4+ T cells sorted from blood. The subset is: CD45RA+ positively selected. The receptor was derived from a man in his thirties or forties in good health. The CDR3 DNA reads as TGCGCCAGCAGCTTGGTATCCGCGACAGGTCGGGGCTCTGGAAACACCATATATTTT. Translating gives CASSLVSATGRGSGNTIYF.